The 15 T cell receptor beta chains presented below share a single source sample, sequenced in a study of shared clonotypes between healthy human individuals. Clones were read by immunoSEQ multiplex PCR, and TCRdb kept only the in-frame ones, dropping some. The repertoire holds roughly 2.6 million clones, with 90% to 95% as singletons. The sample was naive CD4+ T cells sorted from blood. Subset of the sample: CD45RA+ positively selected. These receptors originate from a man between 18 and 35 years old in good health.

The chain employs TRBV19 and TRBJ1-3, with D perhaps TRBD1 (5 bases). This CDR3 is built from 15 residues. Germline CDR1 and CDR2: LNHDA and SQIVND (reference sequence). The ends were cut back, 7 bases at V and 3 bases at J, with 16 bases in the middle. The DNA for the CDR3 is TGTGCCAGTACCCCAGCCCGGACAATTGGAAACACCATATATTTT. This codes for CASTPARTIGNTIYF.

The chain employs TRBV5-4 and TRBJ1-1; weak D call: TRBD1 (5 bases). The CDR3 runs to 16 residues. Germline CDR1 reads SGHNT; CDR2 reads YYREEE (reference sequence). With 0 bases removed from V and 6 bases from J, the gap between germline ends came to 18 bases. The CDR3 nucleotides are TGTGCCAGCAGCTTGGGTAGGGGTGGCGTTAGTCCTGAAGCTTTCTTT. Translating it yields CASSLGRGGVSPEAFF.

The J gene is TRBJ1-3, the V gene TRBV19; D is possibly TRBD1 (5 bases). The V end was cut by 0 bases, the J end by 4 bases, with 25 bases between. Germline V gene lookup returns CDR1 LNHDA and CDR2 SQIVND (reference sequence). This CDR3 is 20 amino acids long. The CDR3 bases are TGTGCCAGTAGTATAGATCGTGAAGGACACCCACTTCTTTCCGGAAACACCATATATTTT. Protein sequence: CASSIDREGHPLLSGNTIYF.

The rearrangement uses TRBV30 and TRBJ2-7; D could derive from TRBD1 or TRBD2 (6 bases each). CDR3 length: 15 amino acids. Trimming took off 4 bases at V and 7 bases at J, with 23 bases between the two ends. Germline CDR1 reads GTSNPN; CDR2 reads SVGIG (reference sequence). CDR3 bases: TGTGCCTGGACTACGGGGGCAGGGGCCAGTGAAGAGCAGTACTTC. Its translation: CAWTTGAGASEEQYF.

This chain connects TRBV5-4 to TRBJ1-2; the D gene is possibly TRBD1 (5 bases). Germline V gene data show CDR1 as SGHNT and CDR2 as YYREEE (reference sequence). The CDR3 extends over 14 amino acids. Trimming cost V 4 bases and J 2 bases, with 12 bases left between them. CDR3 sequence: CASSPRTSNYGYTF. Written as DNA, the CDR3 is TGTGCCAGCAGCCCAAGGACATCGAACTATGGCTACACCTTC.

This chain connects TRBV6-5 to TRBJ1-2; TRBD1 might be the D (5 bases). CDR3 length: 14 amino acids. Germline V CDR1 and CDR2: MNHEY, SVGAGI. V was trimmed by 2 bases and J by 3 bases, leaving 10 bases between them. CDR3 nucleotides: TGTGCCAGCAGTTACGTGCCAGGGTACTATGGCTACACCTTC. The encoded protein is CASSYVPGYYGYTF.

On this clone: Other DNA variants within this sample encode the same CDR3. CDR3 loop: CAIRDRGETQYF. The CDR3, as DNA: TGTGCCATACGGGACAGGGGAGAGACCCAGTACTTC. The gene calls are TRBV10-3 and TRBJ2-5; TRBD1 matches at 10 bases. CDR1 ENHRY and CDR2 SYGVKD come from the germline V gene. After removal of 9 bases from V and 4 bases from J, the junction contained 2 bases not matched to a gene. The CDR3 is made up of 12 amino acids.

The chain combines TRBV27 with TRBJ2-3; TRBD2 matches 9 bases. The CDR3 totals 18 residues. The V gene end was trimmed by 3 bases and the J gene end by 4 bases; junction bases not matched to a gene: 14. The V gene's germline CDR1 is MNHEY and CDR2 SMNVEV (reference sequence). In nucleotides, the CDR3 is TGTGCCAGCAGTTTTCGGCTAGCGGGGAGTAACCCCCCAGATACGCAGTATTTT. This encodes CASSFRLAGSNPPDTQYF.

This rearrangement joins TRBV4-1 to TRBJ2-3, with D maybe TRBD2 (5 bases). This CDR3 spans 16 amino acids. CDR1 is MGHRA and CDR2 is YSYEKL in the germline V gene. V gave up 0 bases and J gave up 4 bases, with 14 bases separating them. CDR3 amino acids: CASSQEQADPPDTQYF. The DNA for the CDR3 is TGCGCCAGCAGCCAAGAACAAGCGGACCCCCCAGATACGCAGTATTTT.

This rearrangement joins TRBV20-1 to TRBJ2-1; unclear D gene. In germline, CDR1 is DFQATT, CDR2 SNEGSKA (reference sequence). The CDR3 spans 11 residues. V lost 4 bases and J 8 bases, leaving 9 bases between the germline ends. CDR3 in DNA: TGCAGTGCTAAGAGGTCGGATGAGCAGTTCTTC. It specifies CSAKRSDEQFF.

The chain combines TRBV5-6 with TRBJ1-4; 8 bases map to TRBD1. The CDR3 has 19 amino acids. V trimming: 4 bases; J trimming: 0 bases; junction bases outside the gene matches: 14. Germline V gene sequence: CDR1 SGHDT, CDR2 YYEEEE. This CDR3 reads CASSRWDRHSTTTNEKLFF. The CDR3 region has the DNA TGTGCCAGCAGCCGTTGGGACAGGCATTCCACAACAACTAATGAAAAACTGTTTTTT.

The rearrangement joins TRBV2 to TRBJ2-7; the D gene is possibly TRBD2 (5 bases). CDR3 length: 14 residues. Trimming removed 7 bases from V and 3 bases from J, with 16 bases in between. Germline CDR1 reads SNHLY; CDR2 reads FYNNEI. CDR3 region: CASTPGRLSYEQYF. CDR3 nucleotide sequence: TGTGCCAGCACCCCGGGAAGGCTGAGCTACGAGCAGTACTTC. Complete variable domain (other parts from reference TRBV2 and TRBJ2-7): EPEVTQTPSHQVTQMGQEVILRCVPISNHLYFYWYRQILGQKVEFLVSFYNNEISEKSEIFDDQFSVERPDGSNFTLKIRSTKLEDSAMYFCASTPGRLSYEQYFGPGTRLTVT.

This sequence joins TRBV29-1 and TRBJ1-2; D remains unclear. Deletions cut 4 bases from V and 3 bases from J, with 9 bases between. This CDR3 comprises 12 residues. Germline assignment: CDR1 SQVTM and CDR2 ANQGSEA. CDR3 region: CSVAATDYGYTF. CDR3 bases: TGCAGCGTTGCAGCCACGGACTATGGCTACACCTTC.

In this sample, this clone turned up a few times. The chain joins TRBV19 to TRBJ1-1; no definite D call. V was clipped by 5 bases and J by 5 bases, with 6 bases between them. This CDR3 is built from 11 residues. Germline V gene sequence: CDR1 LNHDA, CDR2 SQIVND (reference sequence). DNA of the CDR3: TGTGCCAGTAGTGAAAGGACTGAAGCTTTCTTT. Translated: CASSERTEAFF.

The chain joins TRBV10-3 to TRBJ2-2, with D perhaps matching TRBD1 (8 bases). This CDR3 has 17 amino acids. Trimming removed 10 bases at V and 7 bases at J, with 28 bases between. CDR1 is ENHRY and CDR2 is SYGVKD in the germline V gene. CDR3 protein: CATQGGPPGQVIGELFF. CDR3 nucleotides: TGTGCCACCCAGGGGGGGCCCCCGGGACAGGTCATCGGGGAGCTGTTTTTT.